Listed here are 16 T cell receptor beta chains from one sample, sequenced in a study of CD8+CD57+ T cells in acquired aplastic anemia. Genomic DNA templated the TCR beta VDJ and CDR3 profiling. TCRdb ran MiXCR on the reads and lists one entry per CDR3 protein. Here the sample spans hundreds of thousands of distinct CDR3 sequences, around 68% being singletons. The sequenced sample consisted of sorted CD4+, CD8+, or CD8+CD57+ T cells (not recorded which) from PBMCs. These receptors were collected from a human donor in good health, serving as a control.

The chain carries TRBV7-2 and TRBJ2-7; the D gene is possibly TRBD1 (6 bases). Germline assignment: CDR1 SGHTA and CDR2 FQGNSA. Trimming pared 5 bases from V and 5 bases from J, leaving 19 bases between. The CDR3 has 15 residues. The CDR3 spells CASSHRAEQPHEQYF. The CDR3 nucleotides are TGTGCCAGCAGCCACAGGGCTGAGCAGCCCCACGAGCAGTACTTC.

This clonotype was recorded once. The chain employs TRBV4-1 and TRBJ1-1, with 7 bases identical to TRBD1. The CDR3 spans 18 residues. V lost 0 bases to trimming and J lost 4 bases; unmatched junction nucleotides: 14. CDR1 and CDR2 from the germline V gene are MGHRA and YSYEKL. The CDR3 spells CASSQERVGAGGSTEAFF. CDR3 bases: TGCGCCAGCAGCCAAGAGCGGGTGGGGGCAGGGGGGAGCACTGAAGCTTTCTTT.

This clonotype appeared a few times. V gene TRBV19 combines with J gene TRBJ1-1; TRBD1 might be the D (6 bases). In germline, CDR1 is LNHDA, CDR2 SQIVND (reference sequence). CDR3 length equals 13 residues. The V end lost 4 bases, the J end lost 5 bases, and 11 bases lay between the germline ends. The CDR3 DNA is TGTGCCAGTAGTAGACCTCAGGGGACTGAAGCTTTCTTT. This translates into CASSRPQGTEAFF.

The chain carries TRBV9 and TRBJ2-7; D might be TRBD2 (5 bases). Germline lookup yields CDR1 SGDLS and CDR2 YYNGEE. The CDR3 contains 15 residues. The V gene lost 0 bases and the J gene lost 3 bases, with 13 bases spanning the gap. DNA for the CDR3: TGTGCCAGCAGCGTAGGAGGATCTGAGGGCTACGAGCAGTACTTC. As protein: CASSVGGSEGYEQYF.

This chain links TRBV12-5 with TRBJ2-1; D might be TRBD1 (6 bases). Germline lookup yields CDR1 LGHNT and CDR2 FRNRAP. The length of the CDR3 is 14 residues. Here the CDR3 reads CAAGQGGRYNEQFF. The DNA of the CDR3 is TGTGCCGCAGGACAAGGGGGACGGTACAATGAGCAGTTCTTC.

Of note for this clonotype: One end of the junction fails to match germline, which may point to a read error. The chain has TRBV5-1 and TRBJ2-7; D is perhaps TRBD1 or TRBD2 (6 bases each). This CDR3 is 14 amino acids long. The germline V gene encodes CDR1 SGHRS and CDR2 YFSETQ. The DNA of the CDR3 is TGTGCCAGCAGCCAGTGCGGGACACCGAGCGGGCAGTACTTC. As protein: CASSQCGTPSGQYF. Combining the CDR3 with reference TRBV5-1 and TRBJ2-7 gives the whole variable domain KAGVTQTPRYLIKTRGQQVTLSCSPISGHRSVSWYQQTPGQGLQFLFEYFSETQRNKGNFPGRFSGRQFSNSRSEMNVSTLELGDSALYLCASSQCGTPSGQYFGPGTRLTVT.

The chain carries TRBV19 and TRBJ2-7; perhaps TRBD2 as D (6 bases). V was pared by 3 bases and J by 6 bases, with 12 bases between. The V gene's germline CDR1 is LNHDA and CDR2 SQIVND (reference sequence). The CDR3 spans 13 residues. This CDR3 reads CASSIGSNREQYF. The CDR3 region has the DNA TGTGCCAGTAGTATCGGGAGCAATCGCGAGCAGTACTTC. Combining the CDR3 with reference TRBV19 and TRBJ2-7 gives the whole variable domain DGGITQSPKYLFRKEGQNVTLSCEQNLNHDAMYWYRQDPGQGLRLIYYSQIVNDFQKGDIAEGYSVSREKKESFPLTVTSAQKNPTAFYLCASSIGSNREQYFGPGTRLTVT.

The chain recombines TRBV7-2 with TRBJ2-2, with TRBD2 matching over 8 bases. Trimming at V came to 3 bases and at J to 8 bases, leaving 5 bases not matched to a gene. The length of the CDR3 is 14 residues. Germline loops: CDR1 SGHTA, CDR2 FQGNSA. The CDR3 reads CASSFWTGGGELFF. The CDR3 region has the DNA TGTGCCAGCAGCTTCTGGACGGGGGGGGGGGAGCTGTTTTTT. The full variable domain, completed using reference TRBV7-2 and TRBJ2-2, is GAGVSQSPSNKVTEKGKDVELRCDPISGHTALYWYRQSLGQGLEFLIYFQGNSAPDKSGLPSDRFSAERTGGSVSTLTIQRTQQEDSAVYLCASSFWTGGGELFFGEGSRLTVL.

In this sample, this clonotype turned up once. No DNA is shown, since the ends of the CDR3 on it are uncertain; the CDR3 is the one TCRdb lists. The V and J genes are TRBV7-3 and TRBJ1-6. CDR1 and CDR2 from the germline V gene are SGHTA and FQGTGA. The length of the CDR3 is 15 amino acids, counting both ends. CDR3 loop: CARRVAGGTDTQLYF.

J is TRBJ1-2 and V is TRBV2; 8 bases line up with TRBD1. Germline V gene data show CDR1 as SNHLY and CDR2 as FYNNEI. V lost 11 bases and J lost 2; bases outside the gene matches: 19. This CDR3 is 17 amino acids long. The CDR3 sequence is CALLPFLVDRVNYGYTF. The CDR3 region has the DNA TGTGCCCTGCTACCGTTTCTCGTGGACAGGGTGAACTATGGCTACACCTTC.

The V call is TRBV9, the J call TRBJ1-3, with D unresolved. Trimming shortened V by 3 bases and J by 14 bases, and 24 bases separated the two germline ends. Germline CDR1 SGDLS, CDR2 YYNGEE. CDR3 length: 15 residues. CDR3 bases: TGTGCCAGCAGCGCAGAGCGACTCTCCACAGATACCCTATATTTT. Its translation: CASSAERLSTDTLYF.

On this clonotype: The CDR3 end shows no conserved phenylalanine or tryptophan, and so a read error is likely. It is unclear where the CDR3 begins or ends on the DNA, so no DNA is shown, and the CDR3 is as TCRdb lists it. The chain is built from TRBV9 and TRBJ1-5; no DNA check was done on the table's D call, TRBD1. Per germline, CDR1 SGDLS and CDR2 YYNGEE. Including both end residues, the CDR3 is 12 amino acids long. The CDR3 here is CASSSSGHQVTC.

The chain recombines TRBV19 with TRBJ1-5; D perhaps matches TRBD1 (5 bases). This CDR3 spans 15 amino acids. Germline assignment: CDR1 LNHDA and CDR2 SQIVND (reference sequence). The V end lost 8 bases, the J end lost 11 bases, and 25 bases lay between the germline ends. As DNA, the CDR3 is TGTGCCAGTCGCAAGCGACAGAGGCGAACCGGGGCCCAGCATTTT. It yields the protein CASRKRQRRTGAQHF.

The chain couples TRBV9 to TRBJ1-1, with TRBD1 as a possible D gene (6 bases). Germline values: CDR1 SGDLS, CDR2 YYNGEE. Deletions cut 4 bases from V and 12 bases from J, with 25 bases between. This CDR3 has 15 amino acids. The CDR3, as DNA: TGTGCCAGCAGCCCCACAGGGAACACTGAAGCTTTCTCTTTCTTT. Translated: CASSPTGNTEAFSFF.

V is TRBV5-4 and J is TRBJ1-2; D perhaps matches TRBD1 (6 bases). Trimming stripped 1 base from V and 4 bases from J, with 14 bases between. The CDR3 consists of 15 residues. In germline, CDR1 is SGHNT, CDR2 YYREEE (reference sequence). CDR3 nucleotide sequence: TGTGCCAGCAGCTTGTGGGGGCCAAGATTCTATGGCTACACCTTC. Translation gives CASSLWGPRFYGYTF.

The CDR3 sequence: CATSLIQGEQYF. The DNA for the CDR3 is TGTGCCACCAGCCTTATCCAGGGCGAGCAGTACTTC. The chain couples TRBV12-3 or TRBV12-4 to TRBJ2-7; D possibly corresponds to TRBD1 (5 bases). Trimming left V 10 bases short and J 6 bases short, with 16 bases between. This CDR3 comprises 12 residues.